The present entry profiles one TCR beta chain with its context. Categorization into cohorts depended on clinical history that participants reported. Germline CDR1 reads LNHDA; CDR2 reads SQIVND (reference sequence). Trimming removed 5 bases from V and 8 bases from J; junction bases left unmatched: 13. This CDR3 spans 15 amino acids. This record belongs to a study of blood T cell repertoires in COVID-19. Per the authors' pipeline: For nucleated cells, counts were estimated from reference gene primer amplification. Sequencing was performed with immunoSEQ multiplex PCR; in TCRdb, only in-frame clones are kept and a portion is missing. V and J calls and clone size come straight from that table; D and trimming were deduced from the DNA. In the table there are 300,000 or so clones, 90% of which are singletons.

The sequenced sample was PBMCs or T cells enriched from blood (not recorded which). The sequence was collected from a man aged 60 to 75 who had recovered from COVID-19. The chain links TRBV19 to TRBJ1-2; 8 bases align to TRBD1. The CDR3 is CASSLGAGGAMGYTF. The CDR3 DNA reads TGTGCCAGTAGTCTGGGGGCAGGGGGCGCAATGGGCTACACCTTC.